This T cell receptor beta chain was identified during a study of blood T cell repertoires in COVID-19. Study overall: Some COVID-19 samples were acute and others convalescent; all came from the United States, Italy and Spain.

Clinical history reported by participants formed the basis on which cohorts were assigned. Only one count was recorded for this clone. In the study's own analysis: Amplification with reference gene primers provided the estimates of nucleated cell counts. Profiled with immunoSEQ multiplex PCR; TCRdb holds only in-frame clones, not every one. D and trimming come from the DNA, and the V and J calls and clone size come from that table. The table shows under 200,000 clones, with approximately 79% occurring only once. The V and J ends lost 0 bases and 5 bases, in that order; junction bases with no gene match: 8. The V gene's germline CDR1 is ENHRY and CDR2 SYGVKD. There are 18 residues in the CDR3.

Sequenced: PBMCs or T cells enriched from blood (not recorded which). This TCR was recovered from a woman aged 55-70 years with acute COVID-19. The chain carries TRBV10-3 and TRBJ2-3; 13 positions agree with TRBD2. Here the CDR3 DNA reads TGTGCCATCAGTGAGTCCCTGACTAGCGGGGGGCGACAAGATACGCAGTATTTT. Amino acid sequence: CAISESLTSGGRQDTQYF.